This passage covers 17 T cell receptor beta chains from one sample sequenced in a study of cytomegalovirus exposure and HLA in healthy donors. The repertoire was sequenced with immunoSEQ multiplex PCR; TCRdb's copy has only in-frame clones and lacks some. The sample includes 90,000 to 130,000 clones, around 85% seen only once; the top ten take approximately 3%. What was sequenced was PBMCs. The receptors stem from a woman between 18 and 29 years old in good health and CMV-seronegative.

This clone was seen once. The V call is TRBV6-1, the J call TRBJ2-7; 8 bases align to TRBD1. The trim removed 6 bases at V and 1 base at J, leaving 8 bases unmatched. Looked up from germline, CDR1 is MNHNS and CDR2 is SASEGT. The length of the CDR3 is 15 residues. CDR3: CASSLQGVLSYEQYF. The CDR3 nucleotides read TGTGCCAGCAGCCTACAGGGGGTTTTGTCCTACGAGCAGTACTTC.

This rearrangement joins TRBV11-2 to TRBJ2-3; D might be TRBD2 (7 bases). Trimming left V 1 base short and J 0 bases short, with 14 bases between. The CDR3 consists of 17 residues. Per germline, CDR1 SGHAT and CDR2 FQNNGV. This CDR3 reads CASSLARRGLSTDTQYF. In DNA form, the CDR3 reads TGTGCCAGCAGCTTAGCTCGGCGGGGGCTAAGCACAGATACGCAGTATTTT.

DNA for the CDR3: TGTGCCAGCAGTGGGGGACAGGGGAGTAATCAGCCCCAGCATTTT. Protein: CASSGGQGSNQPQHF. The chain couples TRBV6-6 to TRBJ1-5, with TRBD1 identical over 10 bases. Losses at the gene ends were 5 bases for V and 4 bases for J; bases not matched to a gene: 5. There are 15 residues in the CDR3. The germline V gene has CDR1 MNHNY and CDR2 SVGAGI (reference sequence).

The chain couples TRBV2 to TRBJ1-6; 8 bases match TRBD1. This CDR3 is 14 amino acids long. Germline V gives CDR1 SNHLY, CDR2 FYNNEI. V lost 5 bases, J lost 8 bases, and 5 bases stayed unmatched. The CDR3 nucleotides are TGTGCCAGCAGTTTCAGACAGGGGTATTCACCCCTCCACTTT. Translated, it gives CASSFRQGYSPLHF.

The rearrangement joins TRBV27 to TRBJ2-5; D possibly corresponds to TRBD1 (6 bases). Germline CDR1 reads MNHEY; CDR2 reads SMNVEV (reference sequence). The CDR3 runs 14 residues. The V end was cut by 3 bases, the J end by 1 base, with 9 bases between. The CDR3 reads CASSFTGSQETQYF. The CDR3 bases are TGTGCCAGCAGTTTTACAGGGTCCCAAGAGACCCAGTACTTC.

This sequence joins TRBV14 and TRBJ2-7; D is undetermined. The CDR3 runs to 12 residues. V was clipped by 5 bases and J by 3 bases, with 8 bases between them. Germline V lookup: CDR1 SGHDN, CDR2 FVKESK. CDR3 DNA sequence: TGTGCCAGCAGCTCTACCCACTACGAGCAGTACTTC. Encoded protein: CASSSTHYEQYF.

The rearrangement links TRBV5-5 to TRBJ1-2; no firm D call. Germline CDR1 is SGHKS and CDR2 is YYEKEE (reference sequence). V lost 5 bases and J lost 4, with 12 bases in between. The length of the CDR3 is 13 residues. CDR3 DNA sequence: TGTGCCAGCAGATGGTATGACTCCTATGGCTACACCTTC. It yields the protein CASRWYDSYGYTF.

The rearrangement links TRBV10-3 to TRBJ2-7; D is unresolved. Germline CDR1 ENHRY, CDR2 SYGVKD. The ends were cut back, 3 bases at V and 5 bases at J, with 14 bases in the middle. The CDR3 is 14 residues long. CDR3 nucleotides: TGTGCCATCAGTGACGTGGTTTTACCAGACGAGCAGTACTTC. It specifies CAISDVVLPDEQYF.

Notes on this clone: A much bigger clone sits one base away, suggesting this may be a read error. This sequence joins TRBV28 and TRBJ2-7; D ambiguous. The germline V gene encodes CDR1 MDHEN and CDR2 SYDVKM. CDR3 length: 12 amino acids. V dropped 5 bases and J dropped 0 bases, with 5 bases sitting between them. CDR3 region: CASSPSSYEQYF. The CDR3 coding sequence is TGTGCCAGCAGTCCCAGCTCCTACGAGCAGTACTTC.

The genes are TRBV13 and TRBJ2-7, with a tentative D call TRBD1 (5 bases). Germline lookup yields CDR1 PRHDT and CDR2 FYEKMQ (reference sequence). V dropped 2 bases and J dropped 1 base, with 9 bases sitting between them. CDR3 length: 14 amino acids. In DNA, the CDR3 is TGTGCCAGCAGCTTAAGGGGTTTTTCCTACGAGCAGTACTTC. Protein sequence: CASSLRGFSYEQYF.

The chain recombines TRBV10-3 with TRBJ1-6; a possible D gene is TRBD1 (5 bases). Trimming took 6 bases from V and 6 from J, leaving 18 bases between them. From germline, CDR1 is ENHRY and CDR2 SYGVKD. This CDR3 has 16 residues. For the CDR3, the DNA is TGTGCCATCAGGGCCCGTGGCGGGGGAAGTAATTCACCCCTCCACTTT. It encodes CAIRARGGGSNSPLHF.

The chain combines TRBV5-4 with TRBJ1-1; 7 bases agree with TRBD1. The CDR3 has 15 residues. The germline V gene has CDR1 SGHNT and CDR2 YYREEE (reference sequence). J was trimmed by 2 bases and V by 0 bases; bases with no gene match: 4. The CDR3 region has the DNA TGTGCCAGCAGCTTGGAGGCAGGGGGAAACACTGAAGCTTTCTTT. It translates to CASSLEAGGNTEAFF.

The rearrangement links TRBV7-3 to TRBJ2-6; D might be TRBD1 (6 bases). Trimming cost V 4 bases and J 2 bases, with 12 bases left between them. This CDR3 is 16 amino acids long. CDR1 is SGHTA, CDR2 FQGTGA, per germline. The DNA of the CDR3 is TGTGCCAGCAGCTGGGACATTAGCACTGGGGCCAACGTCCTGACTTTC. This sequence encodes CASSWDISTGANVLTF.

The CDR3 reads CASSPASTPGSYEQYF. CDR3 nucleotide sequence: TGCGCCAGCAGCCCCGCTAGCACCCCAGGCTCCTACGAGCAGTACTTC. This chain uses TRBV4-1 with TRBJ2-7; possibly TRBD2 for D (5 bases). Germline CDR1 is MGHRA and CDR2 is YSYEKL. Trimming pared 4 bases from V and 0 bases from J, leaving 16 bases between. The CDR3 extends over 16 amino acids.

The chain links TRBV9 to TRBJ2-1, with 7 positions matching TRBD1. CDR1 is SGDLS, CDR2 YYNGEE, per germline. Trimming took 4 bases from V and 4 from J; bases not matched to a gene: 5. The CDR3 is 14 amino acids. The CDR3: CASSRWDSYNEQFF. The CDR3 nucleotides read TGTGCCAGCAGCAGATGGGACAGTTACAATGAGCAGTTCTTC.

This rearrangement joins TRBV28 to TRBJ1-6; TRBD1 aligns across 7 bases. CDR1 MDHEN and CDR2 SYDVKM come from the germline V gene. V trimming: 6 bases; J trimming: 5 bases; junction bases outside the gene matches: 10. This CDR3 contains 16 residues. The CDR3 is CASSLRQGANNSPLHF. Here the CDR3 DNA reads TGTGCCAGCAGCCTCCGACAGGGCGCGAATAATTCACCCCTCCACTTT.

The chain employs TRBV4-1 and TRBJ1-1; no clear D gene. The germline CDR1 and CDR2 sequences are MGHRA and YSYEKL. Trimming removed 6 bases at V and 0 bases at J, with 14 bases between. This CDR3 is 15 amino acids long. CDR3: CASSPLAVMNTEAFF. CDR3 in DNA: TGCGCCAGCAGTCCCTTAGCAGTCATGAACACTGAAGCTTTCTTT.